This section outlines one TCR beta chain sequence together with its context. Its cognate antigen is unknown. Healthy HIV-negative adults with no recent acute infections or vaccinations were recruited as donors. Only Caucasian adults living in Nashville, Tennessee served as donors. On sorted subsets, replicate PCRs used 200 to 250 ng DNA, or 31,000 or so T cell genomes. Clones were sequenced by immunoSEQ multiplex PCR, and TCRdb holds only the in-frame ones, with some missing. The sample has 950,000 to 1,200,000 clones, around three quarters seen once. Germline CDR1 and CDR2: SGHDT and YYEEEE. This CDR3 has 16 residues. The J segment lost 4 bases and the V segment lost 4 bases, leaving 11 bases of the junction unmatched. This entry is derived from a study of shared clonotypes between healthy human individuals. The study, taken as a whole, reports: Non-shared clonotypes showed lower generation probabilities than clonotypes common to all four donors.

Sequences were obtained from memory CD4+ T cells from PBMCs. The subset was: CD45RA-negative fraction. J is TRBJ1-2 and V is TRBV5-6, with 9 bases fitting TRBD1. The TCR originated in a man aged 18 to 30 in good health. Some clones in this sample may be carry-over from other donors' samples. CDR3 residues: CASSPKQGAHLYGYTF. In nucleotides, the CDR3 is TGTGCCAGCAGCCCAAAACAGGGGGCCCACCTCTATGGCTACACCTTC.